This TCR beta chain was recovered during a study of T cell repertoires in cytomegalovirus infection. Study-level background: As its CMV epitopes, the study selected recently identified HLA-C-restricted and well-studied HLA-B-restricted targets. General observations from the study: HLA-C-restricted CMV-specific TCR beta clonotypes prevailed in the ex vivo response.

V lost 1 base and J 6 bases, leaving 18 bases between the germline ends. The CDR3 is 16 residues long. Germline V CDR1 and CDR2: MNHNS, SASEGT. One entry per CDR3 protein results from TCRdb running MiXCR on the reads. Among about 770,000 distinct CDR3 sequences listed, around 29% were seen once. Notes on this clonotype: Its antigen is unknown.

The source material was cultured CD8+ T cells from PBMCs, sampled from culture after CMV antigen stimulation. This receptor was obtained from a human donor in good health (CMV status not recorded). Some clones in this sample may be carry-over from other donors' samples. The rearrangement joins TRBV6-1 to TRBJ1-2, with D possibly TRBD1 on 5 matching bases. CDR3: CASSEGPGPGKDGYTF. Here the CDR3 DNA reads TGTGCCAGCAGTGAAGGACCGGGACCGGGGAAAGATGGCTACACCTTC.